The clone carrying this TCR beta chain was seen a few times. What it binds is unknown. The table came from immunoSEQ multiplex PCR; TCRdb's copy has only in-frame clones and leaves some out. Of 120,000 to 150,000 clones in the sample, 86% are singletons; the top ten hold about 2.7%. This entry belongs to a study of cytomegalovirus exposure and HLA in healthy donors. This CDR3 has 16 residues. Germline assignment: CDR1 SGHRS and CDR2 YFSETQ. J gave up 4 bases and V 4 bases, and 11 bases lay outside the gene matches. Study findings and constraints: Investigators reported 150 to 200 TCR beta chains as tied to cytomegalovirus. A subsequent analysis found that TCR clusters from the first cohort also tended to co-occur in the approximately 130 validation repertoires, with about 94% of cluster scores above 0.

The sequenced sample was PBMCs. The J gene is TRBJ2-7, the V gene TRBV5-1; 10 positions match TRBD1. This receptor was obtained from a man between 18 and 35 years old in good health and CMV-seronegative. CDR3: CASSPGGTGASYEQYF. CDR3 bases: TGCGCCAGCAGCCCTGGGGGGACAGGGGCATCATACGAGCAGTACTTC.